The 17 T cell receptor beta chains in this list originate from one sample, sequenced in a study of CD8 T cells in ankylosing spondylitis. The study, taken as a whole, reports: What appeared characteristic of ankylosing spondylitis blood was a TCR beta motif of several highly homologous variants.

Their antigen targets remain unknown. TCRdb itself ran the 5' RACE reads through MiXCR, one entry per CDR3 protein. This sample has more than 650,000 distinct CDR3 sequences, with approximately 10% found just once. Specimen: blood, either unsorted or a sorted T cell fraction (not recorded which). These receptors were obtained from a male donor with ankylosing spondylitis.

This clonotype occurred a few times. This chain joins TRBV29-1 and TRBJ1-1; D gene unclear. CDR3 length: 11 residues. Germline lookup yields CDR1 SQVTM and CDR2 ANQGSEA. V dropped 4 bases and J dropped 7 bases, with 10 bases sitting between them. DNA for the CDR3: TGCAGCGTTGGTGGGTGGGGTGAAGCTTTCTTT. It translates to CSVGGWGEAFF.

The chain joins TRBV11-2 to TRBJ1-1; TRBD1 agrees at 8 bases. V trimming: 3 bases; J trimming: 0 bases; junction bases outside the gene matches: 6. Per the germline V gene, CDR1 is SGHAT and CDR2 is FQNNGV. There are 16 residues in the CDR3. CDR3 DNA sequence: TGTGCCAGCAGCTTTACAGGGGGAATGATGAACACTGAAGCTTTCTTT. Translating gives CASSFTGGMMNTEAFF.

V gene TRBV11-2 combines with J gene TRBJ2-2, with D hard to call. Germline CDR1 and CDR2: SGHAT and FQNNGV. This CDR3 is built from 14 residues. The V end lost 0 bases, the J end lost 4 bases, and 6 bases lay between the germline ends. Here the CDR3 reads CASSLELSTGELFF. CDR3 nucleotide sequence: TGTGCCAGCAGCTTAGAACTAAGCACCGGGGAGCTGTTTTTT.

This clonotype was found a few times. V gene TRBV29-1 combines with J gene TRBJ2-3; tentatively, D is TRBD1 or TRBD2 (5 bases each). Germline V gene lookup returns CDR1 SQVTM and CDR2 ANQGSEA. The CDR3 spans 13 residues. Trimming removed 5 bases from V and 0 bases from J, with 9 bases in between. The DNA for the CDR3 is TGCAGCGTTCGGGACGCCAGCACAGATACGCAGTATTTT. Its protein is CSVRDASTDTQYF.

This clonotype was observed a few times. The CDR3 DNA is TGTGCCTCCAAAGGAGATTACACTGAAGCTTTCTTT. Encoded protein: CASKGDYTEAFF. This chain joins TRBV10-3 and TRBJ1-1, with D hard to call. V was trimmed by 11 bases and J by 3 bases, leaving 13 bases between them. The CDR3 extends over 12 amino acids. Looked up from germline, CDR1 is ENHRY and CDR2 is SYGVKD.

CDR3: CSAREGFTDTQYF. The CDR3 nucleotides are TGCAGTGCTAGGGAAGGGTTCACAGATACGCAGTATTTT. The J gene is TRBJ2-3, the V gene TRBV20-1; the D is unclear. The length of the CDR3 is 13 residues. V was clipped by 3 bases and J by 2 bases, with 9 bases between them. CDR1 and CDR2 from the germline V gene are DFQATT and SNEGSKA (reference sequence).

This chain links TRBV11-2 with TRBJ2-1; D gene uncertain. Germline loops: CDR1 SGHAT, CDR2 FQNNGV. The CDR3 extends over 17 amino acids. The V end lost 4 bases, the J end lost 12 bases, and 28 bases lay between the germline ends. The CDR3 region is CASSSLRMRSPSVGQFF. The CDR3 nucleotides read TGTGCCAGCAGCTCCCTCAGGATGCGCAGCCCCAGCGTCGGGCAGTTCTTC. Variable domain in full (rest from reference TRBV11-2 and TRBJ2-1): EAGVAQSPRYKIIEKRQSVAFWCNPISGHATLYWYQQILGQGPKLLIQFQNNGVVDDSQLPKDRFSAERLKGVDSTLKIQPAKLEDSAVYLCASSSLRMRSPSVGQFFGPGTRLTVL.

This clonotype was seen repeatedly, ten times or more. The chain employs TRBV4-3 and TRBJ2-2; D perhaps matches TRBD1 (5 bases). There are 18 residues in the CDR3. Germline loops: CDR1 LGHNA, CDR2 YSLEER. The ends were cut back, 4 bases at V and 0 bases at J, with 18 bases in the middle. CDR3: CASSRTVPGAANTGELFF. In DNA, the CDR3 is TGCGCCAGCAGCCGAACCGTACCTGGGGCTGCGAACACCGGGGAGCTGTTTTTT.

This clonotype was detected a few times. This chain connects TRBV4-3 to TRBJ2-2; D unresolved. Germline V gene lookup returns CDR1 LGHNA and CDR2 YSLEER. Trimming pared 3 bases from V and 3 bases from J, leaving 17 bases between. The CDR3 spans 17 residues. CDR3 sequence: CASSQFPSAGDTGELFF. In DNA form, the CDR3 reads TGCGCCAGCAGCCAGTTCCCCTCGGCAGGTGACACCGGGGAGCTGTTTTTT.

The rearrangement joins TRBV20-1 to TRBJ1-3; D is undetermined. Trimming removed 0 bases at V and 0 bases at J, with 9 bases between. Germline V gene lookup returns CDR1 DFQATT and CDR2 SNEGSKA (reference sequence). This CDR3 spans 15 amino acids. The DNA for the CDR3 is TGCAGTGCTAGAGATTTTGGAGACTCTGGAAACACCATATATTTT. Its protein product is CSARDFGDSGNTIYF.

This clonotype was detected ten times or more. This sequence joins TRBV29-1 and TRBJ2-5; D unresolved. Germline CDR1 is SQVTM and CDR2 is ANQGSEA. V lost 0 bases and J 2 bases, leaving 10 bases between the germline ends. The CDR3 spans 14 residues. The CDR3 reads CSVEDGLEQETQYF. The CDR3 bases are TGCAGCGTTGAAGATGGGTTAGAGCAAGAGACCCAGTACTTC.

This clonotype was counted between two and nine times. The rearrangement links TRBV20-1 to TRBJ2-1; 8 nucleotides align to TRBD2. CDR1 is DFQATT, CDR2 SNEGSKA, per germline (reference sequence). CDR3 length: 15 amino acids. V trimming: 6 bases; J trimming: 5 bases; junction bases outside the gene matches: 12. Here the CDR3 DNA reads TGCAGTGCGTTGAATGGTAGCGGGATCGACAATGAGCAGTTCTTC. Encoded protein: CSALNGSGIDNEQFF.

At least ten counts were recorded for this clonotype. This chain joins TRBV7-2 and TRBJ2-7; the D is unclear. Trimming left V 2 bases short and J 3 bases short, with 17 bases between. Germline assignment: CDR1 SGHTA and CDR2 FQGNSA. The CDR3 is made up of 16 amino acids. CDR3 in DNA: TGTGCCAGCAGCTTAAGCAGCAGCTCGCAATACTACGAGCAGTACTTC. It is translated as CASSLSSSSQYYEQYF.

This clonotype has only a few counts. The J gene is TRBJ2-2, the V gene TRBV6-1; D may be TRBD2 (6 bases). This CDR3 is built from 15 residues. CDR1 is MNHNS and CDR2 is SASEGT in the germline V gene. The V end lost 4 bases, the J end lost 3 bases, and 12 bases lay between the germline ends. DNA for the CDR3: TGTGCCAGCAGTGGAGCCGGGACTTACACCGGGGAGCTGTTTTTT. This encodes CASSGAGTYTGELFF.

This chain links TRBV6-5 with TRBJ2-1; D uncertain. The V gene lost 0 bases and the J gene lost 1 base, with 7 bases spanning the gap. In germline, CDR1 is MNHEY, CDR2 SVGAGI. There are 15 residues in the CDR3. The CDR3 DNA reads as TGTGCCAGCAGTTACTCGGCTCCATCCTACAATGAGCAGTTCTTC. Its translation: CASSYSAPSYNEQFF.

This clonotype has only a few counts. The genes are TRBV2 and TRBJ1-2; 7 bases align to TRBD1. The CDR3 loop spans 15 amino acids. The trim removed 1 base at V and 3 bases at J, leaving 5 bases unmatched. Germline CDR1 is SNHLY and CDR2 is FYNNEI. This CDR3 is CASSEGQGGDYGYTF. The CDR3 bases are TGTGCCAGCAGTGAAGGACAGGGAGGGGACTATGGCTACACCTTC.

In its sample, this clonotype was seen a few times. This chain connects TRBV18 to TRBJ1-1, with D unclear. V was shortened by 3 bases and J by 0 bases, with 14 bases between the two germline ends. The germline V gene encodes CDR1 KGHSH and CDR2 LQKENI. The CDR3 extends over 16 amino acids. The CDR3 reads CASSPNEGAMNTEAFF. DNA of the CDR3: TGTGCCAGCTCACCGAATGAAGGCGCCATGAACACTGAAGCTTTCTTT.